The 15 T cell receptor beta chains reported below all come from one sample, sequenced in a study of cytomegalovirus exposure and HLA in healthy donors. 60 Vbeta and 13 Jbeta primers were used in PCR. TCRdb's table, derived via immunoSEQ multiplex PCR, lists solely in-frame clones and lacks some. This table has about 160,000 clones, 75% to 85% appearing once. Material for sequencing was PBMCs. These receptors were taken from a woman between 50 and 59 years old in good health and CMV-seronegative.

The rearrangement uses TRBV4-3 and TRBJ2-7; 9 nucleotides line up with TRBD1. CDR1 LGHNA and CDR2 YSLEER come from the germline V gene. The CDR3 covers 18 residues. With V trimmed by 5 bases and J by 5 bases, 19 bases remained unmatched. CDR3: CASSSGYPTGTGYDEQYF. DNA of the CDR3: TGCGCCAGCAGCTCCGGATACCCAACCGGGACAGGGTATGACGAGCAGTACTTC.

The rearrangement joins TRBV19 to TRBJ1-5; D is uncertain. Germline CDR1 reads LNHDA; CDR2 reads SQIVND (reference sequence). V was clipped by 5 bases and J by 0 bases, with 11 bases between them. This CDR3 spans 15 amino acids. The CDR3 reads CASSWRVYSNQPQHF. The CDR3 DNA sequence: TGTGCCAGTAGTTGGCGGGTGTATAGCAATCAGCCCCAGCATTTT.

The V gene is TRBV5-1, the J gene TRBJ1-1; D is perhaps TRBD1 (5 bases). The CDR3 is 13 amino acids. The V gene's germline CDR1 is SGHRS and CDR2 YFSETQ. V was cut by 3 bases and J by 3 bases, with 9 bases left in between. CDR3 DNA sequence: TGCGCCAGCAGCTCGCAGGGTGACACTGAAGCTTTCTTT. Protein sequence: CASSSQGDTEAFF.

The V call is TRBV7-7, the J call TRBJ2-2; 12 bases line up with TRBD1. This CDR3 is built from 15 residues. Germline V gene lookup returns CDR1 SSHAT and CDR2 FNYEAQ (reference sequence). With V trimmed by 6 bases and J by 6 bases, 5 bases remained unmatched. CDR3 region: CASSPGTGGAGELFF. CDR3 bases: TGTGCCAGCAGTCCCGGGACAGGGGGCGCCGGGGAGCTGTTTTTT.

This clone was recorded only once. The chain is built from TRBV5-1 and TRBJ2-5, with D unclear. The length of the CDR3 is 13 residues. Germline V gene lookup returns CDR1 SGHRS and CDR2 YFSETQ. The V gene lost 2 bases and the J gene lost 5 bases, with 10 bases spanning the gap. The CDR3 reads CASSFTGWETQYF. DNA of the CDR3: TGCGCCAGCAGCTTTACGGGTTGGGAGACCCAGTACTTC.

The chain carries TRBV13 and TRBJ2-5; 7 nucleotides match TRBD2. Germline CDR1 is PRHDT and CDR2 is FYEKMQ (reference sequence). The CDR3 length is 13 residues. V shed 5 bases and J 3 bases; nucleotides not matched to a gene: 3. CDR3 nucleotide sequence: TGTGCCAGCAGCCGGACTAGTGAAGAGACCCAGTACTTC. As protein: CASSRTSEETQYF.

This clone was found once. This rearrangement joins TRBV7-9 to TRBJ2-1; TRBD2 agrees at 11 bases. Germline V gene lookup returns CDR1 SEHNR and CDR2 FQNEAQ (reference sequence). The CDR3 contains 16 residues. With V trimmed by 5 bases and J by 6 bases, 9 bases remained unmatched. The CDR3 DNA reads TGTGCCAGCAGCGCCAGGGGACTAGCGGCCTCCAATGAGCAGTTCTTC. Protein: CASSARGLAASNEQFF.

J is TRBJ2-6 and V is TRBV18; D possibly corresponds to TRBD2 (6 bases). The V end was cut by 0 bases, the J end by 9 bases, with 18 bases between. CDR3 length: 17 residues. The V gene's germline CDR1 is KGHSH and CDR2 LQKENI. CDR3 bases: TGTGCCAGCTCACCACCACTTCGCGCAGGAGCGGGCAACGTCCTGACTTTC. Amino acid sequence: CASSPPLRAGAGNVLTF.

The rearrangement joins TRBV11-2 to TRBJ1-3; the match to TRBD1 covers 7 bases. The CDR3 spans 16 residues. With 3 bases clipped from V and 2 bases from J, the junction kept 7 bases outside the gene matches. The germline gives CDR1 SGHAT, CDR2 FQNNGV. In nucleotides, the CDR3 is TGTGCCAGCAGCTTTCGTGGGGGACAGCCTGGAAACACCATATATTTT. It yields the protein CASSFRGGQPGNTIYF. Supplemented by reference TRBV11-2 and TRBJ1-3, the full variable domain reads EAGVAQSPRYKIIEKRQSVAFWCNPISGHATLYWYQQILGQGPKLLIQFQNNGVVDDSQLPKDRFSAERLKGVDSTLKIQPAKLEDSAVYLCASSFRGGQPGNTIYFGEGSWLTVV.

V usage is TRBV7-2 and J usage is TRBJ2-5; 10 positions agree with TRBD2. The CDR3 sequence is 14 residues long. Germline V gene data show CDR1 as SGHTA and CDR2 as FQGNSA. J gave up 4 bases and V 5 bases, and 4 bases lay outside the gene matches. CDR3 coding DNA: TGTGCCAGCAGCCGAGTAGCGGGAGGAGAGACCCAGTACTTC. It yields the protein CASSRVAGGETQYF.

The chain joins TRBV6-5 to TRBJ2-7; the D gene is possibly TRBD2 (7 bases). CDR1 is MNHEY and CDR2 is SVGAGI in the germline V gene. Trimming pared 8 bases from V and 4 bases from J, leaving 15 bases between. This CDR3 comprises 13 residues. The CDR3 is CASGGARGYEQYF. Here the CDR3 DNA reads TGTGCCAGCGGGGGGGCAAGAGGGTACGAGCAGTACTTC.

The V call is TRBV7-2, the J call TRBJ1-1; D gene ambiguous. Germline CDR1 reads SGHTA; CDR2 reads FQGNSA. The CDR3 runs 12 residues. The germline V and J ends were trimmed by 3 bases and 3 bases, with 5 bases remaining between them. CDR3 DNA sequence: TGTGCCAGCAGCTTCTCGGACACTGAAGCTTTCTTT. Translated, it gives CASSFSDTEAFF.

This chain connects TRBV30 to TRBJ1-6; D is unresolved. CDR1 and CDR2 from the germline V gene are GTSNPN and SVGIG (reference sequence). Trimming removed 1 base at V and 7 bases at J, with 11 bases between. The CDR3 sequence is 14 residues long. The CDR3, as DNA: TGTGCCTGGAGTGACAGACGAGGGAATTCACCCCTCCACTTT. Translation gives CAWSDRRGNSPLHF.

The J gene is TRBJ2-3, the V gene TRBV6-1; D not certain. This CDR3 has 13 amino acids. V was cut by 5 bases and J by 6 bases, with 12 bases left in between. Looked up from germline, CDR1 is MNHNS and CDR2 is SASEGT. This CDR3 is CASSLSLWDTQYF. CDR3 DNA sequence: TGTGCCAGCAGTCTAAGCCTGTGGGATACGCAGTATTTT.

The sample holds a few counts of this clone. V and J are TRBV6-5 and TRBJ2-7, with a possible D match to TRBD2 (6 bases). Deletions cut 2 bases from V and 10 bases from J, with 15 bases between. The CDR3 runs to 13 residues. Germline CDR1 is MNHEY and CDR2 is SVGAGI. The DNA for the CDR3 is TGTGCCAGCAGTTACGGGCCGGAGGGGAAACAGTACTTC. Translating it yields CASSYGPEGKQYF.